Below are 14 T cell receptor beta chains sequenced from a single sample in a study of blood T cell repertoires in COVID-19. Some clones are missing from TCRdb's copy, which holds only in-frame ones; the method was immunoSEQ multiplex PCR. Of tens of thousands of clones listed, 88% are singletons. The specimen was peripheral blood. Receptors originate from a human donor in a cohort sampled during active COVID-19.

This clone was observed a few times. V gene TRBV4-1 combines with J gene TRBJ1-6; D ambiguous. Germline V CDR1 and CDR2: MGHRA, YSYEKL. Trimming cost V 1 base and J 7 bases, with 8 bases left between them. The CDR3 is 14 amino acids. CDR3 sequence reads: CASSQGDGNSPLHF. CDR3 in DNA: TGCGCCAGCAGCCAAGGAGACGGGAATTCACCCCTCCACTTT.

This sequence joins TRBV4-3 and TRBJ2-1; TRBD1 is a possible D gene (5 bases). The CDR3 has 16 amino acids. In germline, CDR1 is LGHNA, CDR2 YSLEER. Trimming left V 0 bases short and J 2 bases short, with 11 bases between. The CDR3 region is CASSQDRGNPYNEQFF. In nucleotides, the CDR3 is TGCGCCAGCAGCCAAGATAGGGGAAACCCCTACAATGAGCAGTTCTTC.

The table lists this clone with a few counts. This chain uses TRBV19 with TRBJ2-7; 11 nucleotides agree with TRBD2. This CDR3 has 14 amino acids. Germline V gene data show CDR1 as LNHDA and CDR2 as SQIVND (reference sequence). Unmatched junction bases numbered 2, after V lost 5 bases and J lost 2 bases. The CDR3 is CASSGTSGPYEQYF. The CDR3 DNA is TGTGCCAGTAGTGGGACTAGCGGACCCTACGAGCAGTACTTC.

The V gene is TRBV12-3 or TRBV12-4, the J gene TRBJ2-7; the D is unclear. This CDR3 has 13 amino acids. V was trimmed by 3 bases and J by 0 bases, leaving 6 bases between them. The CDR3 region has the DNA TGTGCCAGCAGTTTGCAGTACTCCTACGAGCAGTACTTC. It yields the protein CASSLQYSYEQYF.

The rearrangement joins TRBV27 to TRBJ1-4, with D possibly matching TRBD1 (6 bases). The CDR3 is made up of 15 amino acids. In germline, CDR1 is MNHEY, CDR2 SMNVEV (reference sequence). With 2 bases removed from V and 7 bases from J, the gap between germline ends came to 14 bases. In nucleotides, the CDR3 is TGTGCCAGCAGTTTAAGTCAGGGGCTAATTGAAAAACTGTTTTTT. Protein sequence: CASSLSQGLIEKLFF.

This clone has only a few counts. The chain uses TRBV27 and TRBJ1-5, with D maybe TRBD1 (6 bases). V gave up 5 bases and J gave up 2 bases, with 13 bases separating them. Germline CDR1 reads MNHEY; CDR2 reads SMNVEV (reference sequence). The CDR3 has 15 residues. In DNA, the CDR3 is TGTGCCAGCAGTCATATTCCAGGGGGCAATCAGCCCCAGCATTTT. Translation: CASSHIPGGNQPQHF.

Only one count was recorded for this clone. This chain joins TRBV6-5 and TRBJ1-1, with D hard to call. Germline lookup yields CDR1 MNHEY and CDR2 SVGAGI. This CDR3 has 13 residues. Trimming cost V 4 bases and J 0 bases, with 6 bases left between them. The CDR3, as DNA: TGTGCCAGCAGTTCCCAAATGAACACTGAAGCTTTCTTT. Amino acids: CASSSQMNTEAFF.

V gene TRBV30 combines with J gene TRBJ1-2, with 7 bases lining up with TRBD1. J gave up 4 bases and V 2 bases, and 7 bases lay outside the gene matches. Germline V CDR1 and CDR2: GTSNPN, SVGIG (reference sequence). The CDR3 spans 14 residues. The CDR3 sequence: CAWSQAGTAYGYTF. CDR3 nucleotides: TGTGCCTGGAGTCAGGCCGGGACAGCCTATGGCTACACCTTC.

V is TRBV7-2 and J is TRBJ1-6, with no clear D. V dropped 3 bases and J dropped 7 bases, with 4 bases sitting between them. This CDR3 spans 12 amino acids. Germline-derived CDR1 and CDR2 are SGHTA and FQGNSA. In DNA, the CDR3 is TGTGCCAGCAGCTTGACAAATTCACCCCTCCACTTT. This sequence encodes CASSLTNSPLHF.

This chain connects TRBV7-9 to TRBJ2-7; perhaps TRBD1 as D (6 bases). CDR1 is SEHNR and CDR2 is FQNEAQ in the germline V gene (reference sequence). The CDR3 consists of 13 residues. Trimming took 7 bases from V and 2 from J, leaving 12 bases between them. The CDR3 nucleotides are TGTGCCAGCACGAACAGGGAGACCTACGAGCAGTACTTC. Translated: CASTNRETYEQYF.

The chain links TRBV27 to TRBJ1-1, with a possible D match to TRBD1 (6 bases). V was clipped by 10 bases and J by 6 bases, with 24 bases between them. The V gene's germline CDR1 is MNHEY and CDR2 SMNVEV (reference sequence). The CDR3 runs 15 residues. CDR3 DNA sequence: TGTGCCACATACGAGGCAGGGGCTATGGTCTCTGAAGCTTTCTTT. Amino acids: CATYEAGAMVSEAFF.

The V and J genes are TRBV12-3 or TRBV12-4 and TRBJ2-2, with D hard to call. There are 13 residues in the CDR3. Trimming pared 5 bases from V and 1 base from J, leaving 5 bases between. Written as DNA, the CDR3 is TGTGCCAGCAGTCACGGGAACACCGGGGAGCTGTTTTTT. Amino acids: CASSHGNTGELFF.

The DNA for the CDR3 is TGCGCCAGCAGCTACGGGGGAGTCGACGAGCAGTACTTC. Encoded protein: CASSYGGVDEQYF. The chain couples TRBV5-1 to TRBJ2-7; a weak D match, TRBD2 (6 bases). The CDR3 totals 13 residues. Germline CDR1 and CDR2: SGHRS and YFSETQ. Trimming pared 3 bases from V and 5 bases from J, leaving 12 bases between.

This clone was seen more than once but under ten times. J is TRBJ2-7 and V is TRBV7-8; TRBD1 matches 11 bases. The CDR3 sequence is 15 residues long. CDR1 and CDR2 from the germline V gene are SGHVS and FQNEAQ. V was clipped by 3 bases and J by 6 bases; unmatched bases: 7. The CDR3 sequence: CASSFWDRGSGEQYF. CDR3 coding DNA: TGTGCCAGCAGCTTCTGGGACAGGGGGTCTGGCGAGCAGTACTTC.